What follows are 7 T cell receptor beta chains derived from one specimen sequenced in a study of T cell responses to AZD1222 COVID-19 vaccine. Generated by immunoSEQ multiplex PCR, the TCRdb table keeps only in-frame clones and is missing some. The sample contains roughly 180,000 clones, more than 85% of which appear only once. The sample consisted of peripheral blood, taken 28 days after the second AZD1222 dose. The receptor source for this set is an adult who received the AZD1222 COVID-19 vaccine.

This clone was counted a single time. The chain combines TRBV7-3 with TRBJ2-1; D uncertain. CDR3 length equals 13 residues. Germline V gene sequence: CDR1 SGHTA, CDR2 FQGTGA. V lost 1 base and J lost 7, with 8 bases in between. The CDR3 DNA reads TGTGCCAGCAGCTTAAGTTGGGAAAATGAGCAGTTCTTC. Amino acids: CASSLSWENEQFF.

The V and J genes are TRBV9 and TRBJ1-2; 10 nucleotides line up with TRBD1. The CDR3 extends over 15 amino acids. V lost 4 bases and J lost 7; bases outside the gene matches: 10. CDR1 is SGDLS, CDR2 YYNGEE, per germline. The CDR3 protein is CASSRRDRGIVGYTF. The DNA of the CDR3 is TGTGCCAGCAGCAGACGGGACAGGGGAATTGTTGGCTACACCTTC.

This sequence joins TRBV6-5 and TRBJ2-5; 7 nucleotides match TRBD2. V shed 7 bases, J shed 5 bases, and the junction held 10 bases outside the gene matches. Germline loops: CDR1 MNHEY, CDR2 SVGAGI. CDR3 size: 14 residues. The CDR3 DNA is TGTGCCAGCACCGACTCTGGGGGAGGGGAGACCCAGTACTTC. Protein product: CASTDSGGGETQYF.

This chain connects TRBV27 to TRBJ1-1, with 9 bases matching TRBD1. Germline assignment: CDR1 MNHEY and CDR2 SMNVEV (reference sequence). Losses at the gene ends were 5 bases for V and 1 base for J; bases not matched to a gene: 5. This CDR3 contains 15 residues. The CDR3 DNA follows: TGTGCCAGCAGTAAAGAGACAGGGGGGAACACTGAAGCTTTCTTT. This translates into CASSKETGGNTEAFF.

V gene TRBV11-1 combines with J gene TRBJ2-1, with 7 bases identical to TRBD2. The germline V gene has CDR1 SGHAT and CDR2 FQDESV (reference sequence). The ends lost 8 bases at V and 7 bases at J; junction bases unmatched: 5. This CDR3 has 12 amino acids. The CDR3 nucleotides read TGTGCCAGCCATACGCGGGGGAATGAGCAGTTCTTC. It translates to CASHTRGNEQFF. The whole variable domain, filled in from reference TRBV11-1 and TRBJ2-1, reads EAEVAQSPRYKITEKSQAVAFWCDPISGHATLYWYRQILGQGPELLVQFQDESVVDDSQLPKDRFSAERLKGVDSTLKIQPAELGDSAMYLCASHTRGNEQFFGPGTRLTVL.

The CDR3 DNA is TGTGCCAGCAGTTACTCGACGACAGCGGGAAACGAGCAGTACTTC. Translated: CASSYSTTAGNEQYF. The chain carries TRBV6-5 and TRBJ2-7; 7 bases match TRBD2. The CDR3 runs 15 residues. J lost 5 bases, V lost 0 bases, and 7 bases had no gene match. Germline CDR1 and CDR2: MNHEY and SVGAGI.

This chain joins TRBV7-2 and TRBJ2-1; 11 nucleotides align to TRBD2. Germline CDR1 is SGHTA and CDR2 is FQGNSA. J lost 9 bases, V lost 2 bases, and 9 bases had no gene match. The CDR3 is made up of 16 amino acids. The CDR3 DNA reads TGTGCCAGCAGCTTACAAATCCTAGCGGGAGGTGGTGAGCAGTTCTTC. Protein: CASSLQILAGGGEQFF.